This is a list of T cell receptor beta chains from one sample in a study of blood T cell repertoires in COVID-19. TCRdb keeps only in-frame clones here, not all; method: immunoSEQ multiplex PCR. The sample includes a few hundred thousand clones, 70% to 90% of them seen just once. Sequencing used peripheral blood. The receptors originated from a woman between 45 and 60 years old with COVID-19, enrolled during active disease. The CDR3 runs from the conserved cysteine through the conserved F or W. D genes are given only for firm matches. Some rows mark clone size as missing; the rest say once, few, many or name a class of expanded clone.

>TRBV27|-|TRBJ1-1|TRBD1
CASSLESGQGRAEAFF
TGTGCCAGCAGCCTTGAATCGGGACAGGGTAGGGCTGAAGCTTTCTTT
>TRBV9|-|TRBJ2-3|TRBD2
CASSVGGLAGVTDTQYF
TGTGCCAGCAGCGTAGGTGGACTAGCGGGGGTCACAGATACGCAGTATTTT
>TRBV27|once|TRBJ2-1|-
CASSLSKSGEQFF
TGTGCCAGCAGTTTATCGAAAAGCGGGGAGCAGTTCTTC
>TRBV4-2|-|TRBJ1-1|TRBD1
CASSNPDRRNTEAFF
TGTGCCAGCAGCAACCCGGACAGGAGGAACACTGAAGCTTTCTTT
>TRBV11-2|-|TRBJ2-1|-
CASSPTSFLNEQFF
TGTGCCAGCAGCCCCACTAGTTTCCTCAATGAGCAGTTCTTC
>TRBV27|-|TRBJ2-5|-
CASSLRPRGQETQYF
TGTGCCAGCAGTTTGCGGCCCAGGGGCCAAGAGACCCAGTACTTC
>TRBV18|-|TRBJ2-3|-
CASSTQTSRQYF
TGTGCCAGCTCAACTCAGACTAGTAGGCAGTATTTT
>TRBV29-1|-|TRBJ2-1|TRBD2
CSGWTSGRAHNEQFF
TGCAGCGGATGGACTAGCGGGAGGGCCCACAATGAGCAGTTCTTC
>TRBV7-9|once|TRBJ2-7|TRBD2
CASSTWTSRNEQYF
TGTGCCAGCAGCACGTGGACTAGCCGAAACGAGCAGTACTTC
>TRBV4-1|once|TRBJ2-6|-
CASRGSGANVLTF
TGCGCCAGCCGGGGCTCTGGGGCCAACGTCCTGACTTTC
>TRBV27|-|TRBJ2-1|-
CASNPGERVGGSIF
TGTGCCAGCAACCCCGGGGAGCGGGTTGGGGGATCGATCTTC
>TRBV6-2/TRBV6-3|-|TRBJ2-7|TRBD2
CASSPGLAGAREQYF
TGTGCCAGCAGTCCCGGACTAGCGGGAGCTCGCGAGCAGTACTTC
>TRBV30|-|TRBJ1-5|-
CAWSSGTGQPQHF
TGTGCCTGGAGTTCGGGTACTGGTCAGCCCCAGCATTTT
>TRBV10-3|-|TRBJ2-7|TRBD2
CAISDGREVQEQYF
TGTGCCATCAGTGATGGGCGGGAGGTCCAAGAGCAGTACTTC